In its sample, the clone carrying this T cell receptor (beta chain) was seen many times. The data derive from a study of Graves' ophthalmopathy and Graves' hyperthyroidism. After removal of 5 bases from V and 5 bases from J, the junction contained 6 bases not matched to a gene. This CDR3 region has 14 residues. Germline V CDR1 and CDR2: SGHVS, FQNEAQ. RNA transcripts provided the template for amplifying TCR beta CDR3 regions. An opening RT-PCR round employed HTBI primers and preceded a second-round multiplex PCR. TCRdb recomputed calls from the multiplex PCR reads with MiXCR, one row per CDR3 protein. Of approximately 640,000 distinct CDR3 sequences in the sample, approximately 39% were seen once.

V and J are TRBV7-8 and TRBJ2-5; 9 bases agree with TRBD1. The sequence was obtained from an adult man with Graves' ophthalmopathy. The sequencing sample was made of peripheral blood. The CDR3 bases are TGTGCCAGCAGCCTCGGGACAGGGATGGAGACCCAGTACTTC. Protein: CASSLGTGMETQYF.